This TCR beta chain was captured by sequencing in a study of blood T cell repertoires in COVID-19. Background on the study: Donors in the United States, Italy and Spain gave samples during acute or convalescent COVID-19.

This CDR3 comprises 14 residues. The germline V and J ends were trimmed by 2 bases and 2 bases, with 9 bases remaining between them. Germline assignment: CDR1 MNHEY and CDR2 SVGAGI. TCRdb's copy holds only in-frame clones and misses some; the assay was immunoSEQ multiplex PCR. This table has approximately 200,000 clones, roughly nine tenths appearing once. A word on this clone: This same CDR3 is encoded by further DNA sequences in the sample.

The study assigned cohorts using participant-reported clinical history. Specimen: PBMCs or T cells enriched from blood (not recorded which). V and J are TRBV6-5 and TRBJ1-1, with a possible D match to TRBD1 (5 bases). The source is a woman between 18 and 29 years old in a cohort exposed to, infected with or recovered from COVID-19 (not recorded which). DNA for the CDR3: TGTGCCAGCAGTTACGGGCAGGGTAACACTGAAGCTTTCTTT. It specifies CASSYGQGNTEAFF.